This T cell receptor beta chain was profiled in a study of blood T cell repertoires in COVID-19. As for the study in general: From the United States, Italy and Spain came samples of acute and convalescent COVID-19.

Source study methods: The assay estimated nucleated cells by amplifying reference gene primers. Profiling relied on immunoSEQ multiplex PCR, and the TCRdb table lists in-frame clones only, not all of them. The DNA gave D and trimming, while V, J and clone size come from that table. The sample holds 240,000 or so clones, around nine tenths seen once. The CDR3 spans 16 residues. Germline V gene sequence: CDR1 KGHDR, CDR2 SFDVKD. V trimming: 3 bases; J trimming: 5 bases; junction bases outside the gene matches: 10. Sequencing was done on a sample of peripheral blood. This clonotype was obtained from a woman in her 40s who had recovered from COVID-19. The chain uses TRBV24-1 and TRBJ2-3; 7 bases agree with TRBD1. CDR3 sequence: CATSDNPQGVRDTQYF. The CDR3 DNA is TGTGCCACCAGTGATAACCCGCAGGGGGTACGAGATACGCAGTATTTT.